The 18 T cell receptor beta chains in this list originate from one sample, sequenced in a study of blood T cell repertoires in COVID-19. The assay was immunoSEQ multiplex PCR, and TCRdb's table has in-frame clones only and misses some. The sample includes some 130,000 clones, 90% of them seen just once. The material sequenced was peripheral blood. These receptors were collected from a man between 45 and 60 years old with active COVID-19.

The genes are TRBV7-2 and TRBJ1-1, with D possibly matching TRBD1 (6 bases). V was trimmed by 2 bases and J by 4 bases, leaving 14 bases between them. The CDR3 spans 15 residues. Germline-derived CDR1 and CDR2 are SGHTA and FQGNSA. The CDR3 DNA reads TGTGCCAGCAGCTTATATTTCGGCAGGGGCACTGAAGCTTTCTTT. Amino acids: CASSLYFGRGTEAFF.

The CDR3 nucleotides read TGTGCCAGCAGCCAGACCGACTACACTGAAGCTTTCTTT. It codes for CASSQTDYTEAFF. The rearrangement links TRBV3-1 (or the pseudogene TRBV3-2) to TRBJ1-1, with unresolved D. The germline V gene encodes CDR1 LGHDT and CDR2 YNNKEL (reference sequence). Trimming left V 3 bases short and J 3 bases short, with 8 bases between. This CDR3 comprises 13 residues.

The chain has TRBV6-5 and TRBJ1-1; D unclear. Between the trimmed V and J ends, which lost 6 bases and 1 base, there was a span of 9 bases. Germline values: CDR1 MNHEY, CDR2 SVGAGI. This CDR3 is built from 13 residues. This CDR3 is CASREVWNTEAFF. Written as DNA, the CDR3 is TGTGCCAGCAGGGAGGTATGGAACACTGAAGCTTTCTTT.

The chain is built from TRBV19 and TRBJ1-5; D is ambiguous. The CDR3 is 14 amino acids. In germline, CDR1 is LNHDA, CDR2 SQIVND (reference sequence). Trimming cost V 2 bases and J 4 bases, with 9 bases left between them. The CDR3 DNA follows: TGTGCCAGTAGTATACCGGGAAAAAATCAGCCCCAGCATTTT. It translates to CASSIPGKNQPQHF.

The V call is TRBV7-9, the J call TRBJ1-4, with D unresolved. This CDR3 is built from 14 residues. The germline V gene encodes CDR1 SEHNR and CDR2 FQNEAQ (reference sequence). V was clipped by 5 bases and J by 8 bases, with 15 bases between them. The CDR3 loop is CASSQKGVGEKLFF. CDR3 bases: TGTGCCAGCAGCCAGAAGGGAGTTGGAGAAAAACTGTTTTTT.

This chain joins TRBV6-5 and TRBJ1-1, with 7 bases that match TRBD1. Losses at the gene ends were 6 bases for V and 3 bases for J; bases not matched to a gene: 7. The germline V gene has CDR1 MNHEY and CDR2 SVGAGI. The CDR3 consists of 14 residues. The CDR3 DNA reads TGTGCCAGCAGGCCCCGACAGGGATACACTGAAGCTTTCTTT. Translation: CASRPRQGYTEAFF.

The chain couples TRBV5-1 to TRBJ1-4, with TRBD1 matching 7 bases. CDR3 length: 14 amino acids. V lost 0 bases, J lost 5 bases, and 1 base stayed unmatched. CDR1 and CDR2 (germline): SGHRS, YFSETQ. CDR3 amino acids: CASSLEGQNEKLFF. DNA for the CDR3: TGCGCCAGCAGCTTGGAGGGACAGAATGAAAAACTGTTTTTT.

The rearrangement links TRBV13 to TRBJ2-1; perhaps TRBD2 as D (6 bases). Germline V lookup: CDR1 PRHDT, CDR2 FYEKMQ (reference sequence). V shed 3 bases and J shed 5 bases, with 14 bases lying between them. The CDR3 extends over 15 amino acids. CDR3 DNA sequence: TGTGCCAGCAGCTTTGGGGCATGGGGGGACAATGAGCAGTTCTTC. Its translation is CASSFGAWGDNEQFF.

The chain is built from TRBV6-1 and TRBJ2-3; 8 bases are a match to TRBD2. CDR3 length equals 16 residues. Germline V gene lookup returns CDR1 MNHNS and CDR2 SASEGT. V lost 6 bases and J lost 1; bases outside the gene matches: 9. The CDR3 reads CASSESSGGGTDTQYF. The CDR3 DNA is TGTGCCAGCAGCGAATCGAGCGGGGGTGGCACAGATACGCAGTATTTT.

This clone showed up just a few times. The chain joins TRBV2 to TRBJ1-6; the match to TRBD1 covers 9 bases. J gave up 7 bases and V 7 bases, and 8 bases lay outside the gene matches. Germline CDR1 SNHLY, CDR2 FYNNEI. CDR3 length: 15 residues. CDR3 sequence (DNA): TGTGCCAGCACCAGAGTCGGGACAGGGAATTCACCCCTCCACTTT. Translating it yields CASTRVGTGNSPLHF. Drawing the rest from reference TRBV2 and TRBJ1-6, the complete variable domain is EPEVTQTPSHQVTQMGQEVILRCVPISNHLYFYWYRQILGQKVEFLVSFYNNEISEKSEIFDDQFSVERPDGSNFTLKIRSTKLEDSAMYFCASTRVGTGNSPLHFGNGTRLTVT.

The rearrangement uses TRBV25-1 and TRBJ1-3, with D tentatively TRBD1 (5 bases). Trimming shortened V by 4 bases and J by 5 bases, and 24 bases separated the two germline ends. CDR1 and CDR2 from the germline V gene are MGHDK and SYGVNS. The CDR3 loop spans 18 amino acids. As DNA, the CDR3 is TGTGCCAGCAGTGGCGTGGAAGTAGGAGGGGTAATGCGAAACACCATATATTTT. The encoded protein is CASSGVEVGGVMRNTIYF.

The V call is TRBV6-1, the J call TRBJ2-5, with D possibly TRBD1 on 6 matching bases. This CDR3 spans 17 amino acids. V was clipped by 0 bases and J by 4 bases, with 18 bases between them. CDR1 and CDR2 (germline): MNHNS, SASEGT. CDR3 residues: CASSEALGAGITETQYF. The CDR3 nucleotides read TGTGCCAGCAGTGAAGCGCTGGGGGCAGGGATAACAGAGACCCAGTACTTC.

This chain connects TRBV11-2 to TRBJ1-1, with D perhaps TRBD1 (6 bases). This CDR3 has 16 amino acids. V was shortened by 1 base and J by 3 bases, with 15 bases between the two germline ends. CDR1 is SGHAT and CDR2 is FQNNGV in the germline V gene. The CDR3 nucleotides are TGTGCCAGCAGCTTAGGGGGCCAGGGGTCGGACACTGAAGCTTTCTTT. This gives the protein CASSLGGQGSDTEAFF. The variable domain in full, completed from reference TRBV11-2 and TRBJ1-1, reads EAGVAQSPRYKIIEKRQSVAFWCNPISGHATLYWYQQILGQGPKLLIQFQNNGVVDDSQLPKDRFSAERLKGVDSTLKIQPAKLEDSAVYLCASSLGGQGSDTEAFFGQGTRLTVV.

The rearrangement uses TRBV19 and TRBJ2-3, with D unresolved. This CDR3 is 14 amino acids long. V was pared by 3 bases and J by 3 bases, with 10 bases between. From germline, CDR1 is LNHDA and CDR2 SQIVND (reference sequence). DNA for the CDR3: TGTGCCAGTAGTATTGACACGGCAACAGATACGCAGTATTTT. It codes for CASSIDTATDTQYF.

The chain has TRBV2 and TRBJ1-2; 7 bases align to TRBD1. V lost 3 bases to trimming and J lost 4 bases; unmatched junction nucleotides: 8. This CDR3 is 15 amino acids long. The germline V gene encodes CDR1 SNHLY and CDR2 FYNNEI. This chain's CDR3 is CASSERQGIGYGYTF. DNA of the CDR3: TGTGCCAGCAGTGAGCGACAGGGAATTGGCTATGGCTACACCTTC.

The CDR3 region is CSVGTVSSYNEQFF. The CDR3 coding sequence is TGCAGCGTTGGAACGGTGAGCTCCTACAATGAGCAGTTCTTC. The chain links TRBV29-1 to TRBJ2-1; D unclear. Germline V CDR1 and CDR2: SQVTM, ANQGSEA. The length of the CDR3 is 14 residues. V was trimmed by 4 bases and J by 0 bases, leaving 10 bases between them.

The V and J genes are TRBV11-2 and TRBJ1-1; D is perhaps TRBD1 (5 bases). CDR3 length: 17 residues. Germline V gene lookup returns CDR1 SGHAT and CDR2 FQNNGV. V was cut by 1 base and J by 5 bases, with 20 bases left in between. The CDR3 DNA sequence: TGTGCCAGCAGCTTAGGGGCAGCAGGGAGGAGGTTTACTGAAGCTTTCTTT. Encoded protein: CASSLGAAGRRFTEAFF.

The chain couples TRBV7-9 to TRBJ2-3, with 8 bases identical to TRBD2. The V segment lost 0 bases and the J segment 7 bases; nucleotides outside the gene matches: 6. The CDR3 totals 15 residues. Germline assignment: CDR1 SEHNR and CDR2 FQNEAQ (reference sequence). CDR3: CASSLAQREKNTQYF. CDR3 bases: TGTGCCAGCAGCTTAGCCCAGCGGGAGAAGAATACGCAGTATTTT.